The T cell receptor (beta chain) described here comes from a study of blood T cells in healthy people across ages. This CDR3 contains 13 residues. The V end lost 0 bases, the J end lost 1 base, and 7 bases lay between the germline ends. Germline loops: CDR1 DFQATT, CDR2 SNEGSKA (reference sequence). As concerns this clonotype: Its specificity is unknown.

Study results and limitations: In older individuals, TCR beta diversity per million T cells was lower, falling roughly linearly with age.

Primers used in a second PCR of roughly 7 to 11 cycles were a sample-barcoded 5' primer and a J-beta primer mix. TCRdb passed the 5' RACE reads through MiXCR, listing each CDR3 protein once. Altogether 600,000 to 800,000 distinct CDR3 sequences are present, under 25% being singletons, with the ten largest covering around 3.4%. This TCR was sampled from a man aged 65-85 years in good health. Specimen: blood. The chain carries TRBV20-1 and TRBJ2-7; D is uncertain. The CDR3 loop reads CSARDSHSYEQYF. The DNA of the CDR3 is TGCAGTGCTAGAGATAGCCATTCCTACGAGCAGTACTTC.